These T cell receptor beta chains were read from a single sample in a study of T cell repertoires in cytomegalovirus infection. TCRdb used MiXCR to reprocess the reads, holding one entry per CDR3 protein. The sample lists roughly 200,000 distinct CDR3 sequences; roughly 9% were seen once. Sequencing was performed on PBMCs. All receptors derive from a human donor in good health (CMV status not recorded). Some clones in this sample may be carry-over from other donors' samples. Both conserved end residues are part of each CDR3. The D gene is left open where the match is weak. Size tells how often a clone was seen (once, few, many) or the class of an expanded clone, and some rows leave it out.

length	J	D	V	size	CDR3	DNA
16	TRBJ2-1	-	TRBV3-1	many	CASSQERSGRDNEQFF	TGTGCCAGCAGCCAAGAACGCAGCGGAAGAGACAATGAGCAGTTCTTC
15	TRBJ2-1	TRBD1	TRBV7-9	-	CASDGGQGAYNEQFF	TGTGCCAGCGATGGGGGACAGGGGGCTTACAATGAGCAGTTCTTC
13	TRBJ1-2	-	TRBV19	once	CACSVWGDYGYTF	TGTGCCTGTAGTGTGTGGGGTGACTATGGCTACACCTTC
14	TRBJ1-1	-	TRBV24-1	few	CATRPNQGVTEAFF	TGTGCCACCAGGCCTAACCAGGGTGTCACTGAAGCTTTCTTT
17	TRBJ1-3	TRBD1	TRBV11-2	many	CASSFRHWTGAGNTIYF	TGTGCCAGCAGCTTCCGACATTGGACAGGGGCTGGAAACACCATATATTTT
14	TRBJ1-1	TRBD1	TRBV6-6	-	CASNQGAVYTEAFF	TGTGCCAGCAATCAGGGGGCCGTTTACACTGAAGCTTTCTTT
14	TRBJ1-5	TRBD1	TRBV6-4	few	CASSDGQGNQPQHF	TGTGCCAGCAGTGACGGACAGGGCAATCAGCCCCAGCATTTT
16	TRBJ1-5	-	TRBV28	many	CASSLHTGTGNQPQHF	TGTGCCAGCAGTTTACATACAGGGACGGGGAATCAGCCCCAGCATTTT
12	TRBJ1-3	-	TRBV29-1	-	CSVGGFGNTIYF	TGCAGCGTTGGGGGTTTTGGAAACACCATATATTTT
14	TRBJ1-3	-	TRBV6-6	many	CASSYSIQGNTIYF	TGTGCCAGCAGTTACTCGATACAGGGAAACACCATATATTTT
14	TRBJ2-7	-	TRBV7-2	many	CASSLTLVNYEQYF	TGTGCCAGCAGCCTCACTTTGGTGAACTACGAGCAGTACTTC
12	TRBJ2-7	-	TRBV6-2/TRBV6-3	-	CASSYFPREQYF	TGTGCCAGCAGTTACTTCCCCCGCGAGCAGTACTTC
13	TRBJ1-5	TRBD1	TRBV28	few	CASRWTGNQPQHF	TGTGCCAGCAGGTGGACAGGAAATCAGCCCCAGCATTTT
11	TRBJ1-4	-	TRBV28	many	CATRTFEKLFF	TGTGCCACCCGGACATTCGAAAAACTGTTTTTT
19	TRBJ2-1	TRBD2	TRBV4-3	-	CASSQDRTSGGRLGDEQFF	TGCGCCAGCAGCCAAGATAGGACTAGCGGGGGGCGGTTGGGCGATGAGCAGTTCTTC
17	TRBJ1-1	TRBD1	TRBV7-6	many	CASSPGTGGLVVTEAFF	TGTGCCAGCAGCCCCGGGACAGGGGGTTTGGTGGTCACTGAAGCTTTCTTT
15	TRBJ1-2	-	TRBV7-2	many	CASSLEPGRLLGYTF	TGTGCCAGCAGCTTAGAGCCGGGGCGGTTATTGGGCTACACCTTC
15	TRBJ1-5	TRBD1	TRBV5-5	many	CASSLAQGATQPQHF	TGTGCCAGCAGCTTGGCCCAGGGGGCTACTCAGCCCCAGCATTTT
15	TRBJ2-1	-	TRBV6-1	few	CASRLDNYSYNEQFF	TGTGCCAGCAGATTGGACAATTACTCCTACAATGAGCAGTTCTTC
16	TRBJ2-5	TRBD2	TRBV7-2	many	CASSTGLAGGGETQYF	TGTGCCAGCAGCACGGGACTAGCGGGGGGCGGAGAGACCCAGTACTTC
13	TRBJ2-3	-	TRBV5-1	few	CASSFGQRDTQYF	TGCGCCAGCAGCTTCGGGCAGCGAGATACGCAGTATTTT
12	TRBJ1-5	-	TRBV28	-	CASFRSNQPQHF	TGTGCCAGCTTCCGTAGCAATCAGCCCCAGCATTTT
13	TRBJ1-2	TRBD1	TRBV5-1	many	CASSPGTGNGYTF	TGCGCCAGCAGCCCCGGGACAGGGAACGGCTACACCTTC
13	TRBJ1-2	-	TRBV29-1	many	CSVDGELNYGYTF	TGCAGCGTTGATGGGGAGCTGAACTATGGCTACACCTTC
17	TRBJ1-3	TRBD1	TRBV9	-	CASSVALGDRAGNTIYF	TGTGCCAGCAGCGTAGCGTTAGGGGACAGGGCTGGAAACACCATATATTTT
15	TRBJ1-2	TRBD1	TRBV28	-	CASSLGQGVAYGYTF	TGTGCCAGCAGCCTCGGACAGGGGGTGGCCTATGGCTACACCTTC
13	TRBJ2-1	-	TRBV6-2/TRBV6-3	many	CASRMVAYNEQFF	TGTGCCAGTAGGATGGTAGCTTACAATGAGCAGTTCTTC